This TCR beta chain was sequenced in a study of CD8 T cell repertoires and HIV-1 epitope variants. Turning to the study itself: Each of Twenty-five Gag and Nef epitope peptides stimulated a separate culture. Equal numbers of autologous T cell-negative cells presented antigen to enriched T cells. 1M T cells were kept uncultured as a baseline.

V trimming: 5 bases; J trimming: 0 bases; junction bases outside the gene matches: 3. The CDR3 is 14 amino acids. Germline assignment: CDR1 SGHTA and CDR2 FQGNSA. This clone was seen once. Sequencing of TCR beta CDR3 used immunoSEQ survey depth. Sequencing used immunoSEQ multiplex PCR; TCRdb keeps in-frame clones, though not all of them. The table shows more than 85,000 clones, with approximately 70% occurring only once. The rearrangement uses TRBV7-2 and TRBJ1-2; 7 bases are shared with TRBD1. The sequencing sample was made of uncultured baseline CD8+ T cells from peripheral blood mononuclear cells (PBMCs). The clonotype comes from a male donor with HIV. The chain's CDR3 is CASSRDSSNYGYTF. In DNA form, the CDR3 reads TGTGCCAGCAGCCGGGACAGTTCTAACTATGGCTACACCTTC.